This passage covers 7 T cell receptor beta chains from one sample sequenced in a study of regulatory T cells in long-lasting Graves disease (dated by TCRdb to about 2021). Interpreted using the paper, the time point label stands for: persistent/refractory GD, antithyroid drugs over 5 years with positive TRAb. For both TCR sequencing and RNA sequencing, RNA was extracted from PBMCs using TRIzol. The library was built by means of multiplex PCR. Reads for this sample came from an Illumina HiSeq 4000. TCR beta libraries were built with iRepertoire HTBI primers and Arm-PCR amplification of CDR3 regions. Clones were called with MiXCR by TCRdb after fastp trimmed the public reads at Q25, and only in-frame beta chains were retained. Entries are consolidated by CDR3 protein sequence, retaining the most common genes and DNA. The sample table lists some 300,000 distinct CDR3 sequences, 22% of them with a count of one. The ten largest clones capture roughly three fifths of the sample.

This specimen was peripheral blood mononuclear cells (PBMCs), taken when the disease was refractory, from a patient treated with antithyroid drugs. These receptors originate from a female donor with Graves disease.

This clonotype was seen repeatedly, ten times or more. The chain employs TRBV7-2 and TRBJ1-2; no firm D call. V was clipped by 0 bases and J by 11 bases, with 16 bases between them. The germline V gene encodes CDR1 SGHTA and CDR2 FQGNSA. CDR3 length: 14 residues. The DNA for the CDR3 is TGTGCCAGCAGCTTAGCTCCCCCTTATACATCTTACACCTTC. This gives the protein CASSLAPPYTSYTF.

This CDR3 reads CASSSAGGPHEQYF. In DNA, the CDR3 is TGTGCCAGCAGTTCAGCGGGAGGGCCGCATGAGCAGTACTTC. The rearrangement uses TRBV27 and TRBJ2-7, with TRBD2 matching 10 bases. Germline CDR1 reads MNHEY; CDR2 reads SMNVEV (reference sequence). The CDR3 has 14 residues. Trimming cost V 4 bases and J 7 bases; bases outside gene matches: 7.

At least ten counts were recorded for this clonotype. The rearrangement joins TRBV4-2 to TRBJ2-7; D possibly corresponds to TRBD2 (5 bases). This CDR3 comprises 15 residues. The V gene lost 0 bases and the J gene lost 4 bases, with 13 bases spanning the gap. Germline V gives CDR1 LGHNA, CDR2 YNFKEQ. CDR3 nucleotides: TGTGCCAGCAGCCAAGATCTGAGGGATAGTTACGAGCAGTACTTC. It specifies CASSQDLRDSYEQYF.

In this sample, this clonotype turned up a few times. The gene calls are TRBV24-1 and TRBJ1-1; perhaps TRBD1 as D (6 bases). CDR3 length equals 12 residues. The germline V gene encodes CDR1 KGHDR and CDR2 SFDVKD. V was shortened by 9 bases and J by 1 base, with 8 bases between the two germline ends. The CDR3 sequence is CATQGQNTEAFF. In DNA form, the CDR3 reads TGTGCCACCCAGGGACAGAACACTGAAGCTTTCTTT.

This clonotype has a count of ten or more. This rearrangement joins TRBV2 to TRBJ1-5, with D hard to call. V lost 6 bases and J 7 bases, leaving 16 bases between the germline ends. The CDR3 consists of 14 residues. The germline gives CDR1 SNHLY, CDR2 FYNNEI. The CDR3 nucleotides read TGTGCCAGCAGACACGACGGCGGCCGGCAGCCCCAGCATTTT. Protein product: CASRHDGGRQPQHF.

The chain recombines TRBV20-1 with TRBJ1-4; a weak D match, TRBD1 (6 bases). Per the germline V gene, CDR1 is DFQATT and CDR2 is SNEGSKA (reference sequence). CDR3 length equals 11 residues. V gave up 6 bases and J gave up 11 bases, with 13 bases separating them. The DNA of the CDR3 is TGCAGTGCCAATAAGGGGGGGAAACTGTTTTTT. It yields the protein CSANKGGKLFF.

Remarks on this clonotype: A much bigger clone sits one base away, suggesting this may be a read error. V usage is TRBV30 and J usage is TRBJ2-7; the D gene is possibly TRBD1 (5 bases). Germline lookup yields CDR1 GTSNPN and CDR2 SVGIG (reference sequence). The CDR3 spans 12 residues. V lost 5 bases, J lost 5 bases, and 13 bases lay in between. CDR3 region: CAWVQESNEQYF. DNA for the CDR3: TGTGCCTGGGTACAGGAAAGTAACGAGCAGTACTTC.